These 27 T cell receptor beta chains were all obtained from the same sample, sequenced in a study of glioma-infiltrating T cells. The iRepertoire nested amplicon-rescue multiplex PCR amplified TCR alpha and beta CDR3s from RNA. TCRdb re-called the multiplex PCR reads through MiXCR, storing one row per CDR3 protein. Here the sample spans over 140,000 distinct CDR3 sequences, more than 35% being singletons. Sequencing was performed on glioma tissue, nonneoplastic brain tissue, or PBMCs (not recorded which). The receptors derive from a human donor with low-grade glioma or glioblastoma, undergoing nonglioma brain surgery, or in good health (not recorded which).

The table lists this clonotype with a count of one. The gene calls are TRBV7-2 and TRBJ1-2, with a tentative D call TRBD1 (5 bases). The CDR3 is made up of 16 amino acids. V was cut by 5 bases and J by 7 bases, with 23 bases left in between. CDR1 and CDR2 (germline): SGHTA, FQGNSA. The CDR3 sequence is CASSHPRAGKGSGYTF. CDR3 DNA: TGTGCCAGCAGCCACCCGCGGGCGGGGAAGGGGTCTGGCTACACCTTC.

This clonotype was recorded once. The V call is TRBV5-1, the J call TRBJ1-4; the D gene is possibly TRBD1 (5 bases). Trimming left V 4 bases short and J 2 bases short, with 9 bases between. CDR1 and CDR2 (germline): SGHRS, YFSETQ. The CDR3 contains 14 residues. In DNA, the CDR3 is TGCGCCAGCAGCGACGGGGGGACTAATGAAAAACTGTTTTTT. Amino acid sequence: CASSDGGTNEKLFF.

This chain links TRBV7-2 with TRBJ1-2, with D hard to call. Germline values: CDR1 SGHTA, CDR2 FQGNSA. The CDR3 is 14 amino acids. V was pared by 5 bases and J by 4 bases, with 14 bases between. CDR3 protein: CASSPAWDPYGYTF. In DNA form, the CDR3 reads TGTGCCAGCAGCCCTGCTTGGGATCCCTATGGCTACACCTTC.

In its sample, this clonotype was seen many times. This rearrangement joins TRBV15 to TRBJ2-5, with D possibly TRBD2 on 5 matching bases. This CDR3 contains 15 residues. Germline values: CDR1 LNHNV, CDR2 YYDKDF (reference sequence). V lost 3 bases to trimming and J lost 3 bases, with 14 bases between them. As DNA, the CDR3 is TGTGCCACCAGCAGTGGAGGCAGGTTGAAAGAGACCCAGTACTTC. Translated: CATSSGGRLKETQYF.

The rearrangement links TRBV2 to TRBJ2-3, with 7 bases identical to TRBD2. After removal of 5 bases from V and 2 bases from J, the junction contained 10 bases not matched to a gene. Germline V gene sequence: CDR1 SNHLY, CDR2 FYNNEI. This CDR3 contains 16 residues. The CDR3 here is CASSLRGLQDTDTQYF. The CDR3 coding sequence is TGTGCCAGCAGTCTAAGGGGACTACAGGACACAGATACGCAGTATTTT. The variable domain in full, with the rest retrieved from reference TRBV2 and TRBJ2-3, is EPEVTQTPSHQVTQMGQEVILRCVPISNHLYFYWYRQILGQKVEFLVSFYNNEISEKSEIFDDQFSVERPDGSNFTLKIRSTKLEDSAMYFCASSLRGLQDTDTQYFGPGTRLTVL.

This chain joins TRBV6-5 and TRBJ1-2, with 7 nucleotides matching TRBD1. This CDR3 spans 15 amino acids. Germline CDR1 is MNHEY and CDR2 is SVGAGI. Unmatched junction bases numbered 14, after V lost 5 bases and J lost 8 bases. The CDR3 DNA reads as TGTGCCAGCAGTGAAGGGGGCACCCTAGGGGCGGGCTACACCTTC. Protein sequence: CASSEGGTLGAGYTF.

V usage is TRBV29-1 and J usage is TRBJ1-1; D unresolved. V shed 1 base and J shed 5 bases, with 5 bases lying between them. Germline V gene sequence: CDR1 SQVTM, CDR2 ANQGSEA. This CDR3 has 11 amino acids. CDR3 protein: CSVEGLTEAFF. Here the CDR3 DNA reads TGCAGCGTTGAAGGTTTGACTGAAGCTTTCTTT.

The V and J genes are TRBV6-2 or TRBV6-3 and TRBJ1-2; weak D call: TRBD1 (5 bases). The CDR3 is 15 amino acids. V was cut by 0 bases and J by 8 bases, with 16 bases left in between. The germline gives CDR1 MNHEY, CDR2 SVGEGT. The CDR3 DNA reads as TGTGCCAGCAGTTACTCGAGAAGTCCGAGGGGCGGCTACACCTTC. Translating it yields CASSYSRSPRGGYTF.

The chain recombines TRBV7-3 with TRBJ2-3; D is ambiguous. The CDR3 totals 13 residues. Per germline, CDR1 SGHTA and CDR2 FQGTGA. V lost 3 bases, J lost 2 bases, and 6 bases lay in between. The CDR3, as DNA: TGTGCCAGCAGCTTGCAGAACACAGATACGCAGTATTTT. Translating gives CASSLQNTDTQYF.

This clonotype showed up just a few times. The chain carries TRBV6-6 and TRBJ1-2; weak D call: TRBD1 (6 bases). The CDR3 is 15 residues long. V was clipped by 1 base and J by 1 base, with 10 bases between them. The germline V gene has CDR1 MNHNY and CDR2 SVGAGI (reference sequence). The CDR3 bases are TGTGCCAGCAGTTACTTACAGGGACTTAACTATGGCTACACCTTC. Amino acids: CASSYLQGLNYGYTF.

The chain recombines TRBV7-2 with TRBJ2-2; TRBD2 matches 7 bases. The CDR3 consists of 15 residues. Germline V CDR1 and CDR2: SGHTA, FQGNSA. Trimming at V came to 6 bases and at J to 5 bases, leaving 9 bases not matched to a gene. The CDR3 spells CASRPPGGRTGELFF. In DNA, the CDR3 is TGTGCCAGCAGGCCTCCGGGGGGAAGGACCGGGGAGCTGTTTTTT.

This clonotype was counted only a few times. Written as DNA, the CDR3 is TGTGCCAGCAGTTTTATACAGGGGAGGACTGAAGCTTTCTTT. Translated, it gives CASSFIQGRTEAFF. The chain combines TRBV6-1 with TRBJ1-1, with 7 bases that match TRBD1. With V trimmed by 5 bases and J by 5 bases, 8 bases remained unmatched. The V gene's germline CDR1 is MNHNS and CDR2 SASEGT. This CDR3 spans 14 amino acids.

The rearrangement uses TRBV4-1 and TRBJ2-7, with unresolved D. Germline assignment: CDR1 MGHRA and CDR2 YSYEKL. V lost 5 bases and J lost 2, with 13 bases in between. The CDR3 has 14 residues. CDR3 in amino acids: CASSEGILPYEQYF. The DNA for the CDR3 is TGCGCCAGCAGCGAAGGAATACTGCCCTACGAGCAGTACTTC.

This clonotype occurred many times. The CDR3 DNA reads as TGTGCCAGCAGTGACGGCAGGGAGACCCAGTACTTC. It specifies CASSDGRETQYF. The chain recombines TRBV6-1 with TRBJ2-5; the D is unclear. Trimming cost V 3 bases and J 5 bases, with 7 bases left between them. Germline V CDR1 and CDR2: MNHNS, SASEGT. The length of the CDR3 is 12 residues.

This clonotype was recorded at least ten times. The chain combines TRBV20-1 with TRBJ1-2; D gene ambiguous. Germline V gene sequence: CDR1 DFQATT, CDR2 SNEGSKA (reference sequence). Trimming removed 3 bases at V and 5 bases at J, with 7 bases between. CDR3 length: 11 residues. The CDR3 DNA sequence: TGCAGTGCTAGTGAGGCTTATGGCTACACCTTC. This encodes CSASEAYGYTF.

The chain combines TRBV4-1 with TRBJ2-3; D not resolved. The CDR3 extends over 16 amino acids. The ends were cut back, 0 bases at V and 0 bases at J, with 10 bases in the middle. CDR1 MGHRA and CDR2 YSYEKL come from the germline V gene. The CDR3 reads CASSQDHRISTDTQYF. CDR3 coding DNA: TGCGCCAGCAGCCAAGATCATCGGATTAGCACAGATACGCAGTATTTT.

This clonotype was counted between two and nine times. This chain uses TRBV4-3 with TRBJ2-5; D not certain. Germline-derived CDR1 and CDR2 are LGHNA and YSLEER. The CDR3 has 14 amino acids. Trimming took off 1 base at V and 5 bases at J, with 11 bases between the two ends. CDR3 coding DNA: TGCGCCAGCAGCCAAGGAGTAGGAGCCGAGACCCAGTACTTC. Translating gives CASSQGVGAETQYF.

This chain uses TRBV20-1 with TRBJ2-7; TRBD2 agrees at 8 bases. The CDR3 extends over 13 amino acids. J lost 1 base, V lost 3 bases, and 2 bases had no gene match. The germline V gene has CDR1 DFQATT and CDR2 SNEGSKA (reference sequence). CDR3 bases: TGCAGTGCTAGTACGGGGGGGTCCTACGAGCAGTACTTC. Its protein product is CSASTGGSYEQYF.

This rearrangement joins TRBV24-1 to TRBJ2-7, with TRBD1 identical over 9 bases. The junction had 5 bases not matched to a gene; V was cut back by 3 bases and J by 0 bases. The CDR3 extends over 16 amino acids. CDR1 is KGHDR and CDR2 is SFDVKD in the germline V gene. CDR3 sequence: CATSDAPGQGSYEQYF. CDR3 nucleotides: TGTGCCACCAGTGATGCTCCGGGACAGGGCTCCTACGAGCAGTACTTC.

This clonotype showed up just a few times. The rearrangement uses TRBV20-1 and TRBJ2-1; TRBD2 agrees at 8 bases. Germline trimming cut 1 base from V and 7 bases from J; bases unmatched to any gene: 9. Germline-derived CDR1 and CDR2 are DFQATT and SNEGSKA (reference sequence). CDR3 length: 15 residues. The CDR3 nucleotides read TGCAGTGCTAGAGGAGTAACGGGAGGGCCGAATGAGCAGTTCTTC. Its protein product is CSARGVTGGPNEQFF.

The chain carries TRBV19 and TRBJ1-4; 7 bases line up with TRBD1. V was clipped by 6 bases and J by 4 bases; unmatched bases: 5. The germline gives CDR1 LNHDA, CDR2 SQIVND (reference sequence). The CDR3 has 14 residues. The chain's CDR3 is CASRPTGVNEKLFF. For the CDR3, the DNA is TGTGCCAGTAGACCAACAGGGGTTAATGAAAAACTGTTTTTT.

Only a few counts were recorded for this clonotype. An end of the junction does not agree with germline; a read error may underlie this. The CDR3 bases are TGCGCCAGCAGTGACACCCACTATGGCTACACCTTC. This gives the protein CASSDTHYGYTF. The chain combines TRBV28 with TRBJ1-2; D unclear. In germline, CDR1 is MDHEN, CDR2 SYDVKM. CDR3 length equals 12 residues.

The sample holds a few counts of this clonotype. This chain joins TRBV20-1 and TRBJ1-2, with 7 positions matching TRBD1. Trimming took 4 bases from V and 7 from J; bases not matched to a gene: 6. The germline V gene encodes CDR1 DFQATT and CDR2 SNEGSKA (reference sequence). CDR3 length: 12 amino acids. CDR3 nucleotides: TGCAGTGCTATCGGAGACAGGGCTGGCTACACCTTC. This sequence encodes CSAIGDRAGYTF.

The genes are TRBV7-9 and TRBJ1-3, with D unresolved. Germline assignment: CDR1 SEHNR and CDR2 FQNEAQ (reference sequence). V shed 0 bases and J shed 1 base, with 7 bases lying between them. The CDR3 is made up of 15 amino acids. The DNA of the CDR3 is TGTGCCAGCAGCTTAGCCGGATCATCTGGAAACACCATATATTTT. Encoded protein: CASSLAGSSGNTIYF.

This sequence joins TRBV19 and TRBJ2-3, with D possibly called TRBD1 or TRBD2 (5 bases each). Looked up from germline, CDR1 is LNHDA and CDR2 is SQIVND (reference sequence). The CDR3 covers 14 residues. Trimming took off 7 bases at V and 1 base at J, with 12 bases between the two ends. The CDR3 is CASTGMEGTDTQYF. The CDR3 nucleotides read TGTGCCAGTACAGGGATGGAGGGCACAGATACGCAGTATTTT. Full variable domain (outside the CDR3, taken from reference TRBV19 and TRBJ2-3): DGGITQSPKYLFRKEGQNVTLSCEQNLNHDAMYWYRQDPGQGLRLIYYSQIVNDFQKGDIAEGYSVSREKKESFPLTVTSAQKNPTAFYLCASTGMEGTDTQYFGPGTRLTVL.

This clonotype was seen only once. This chain connects TRBV28 to TRBJ2-5; TRBD2 aligns across 10 bases. The junction had 10 bases not matched to a gene; V was cut back by 6 bases and J by 3 bases. CDR3 length equals 16 residues. Germline-derived CDR1 and CDR2 are MDHEN and SYDVKM. The CDR3 nucleotides read TGTGCCAGCAGCCCTACCGGACTAGCGGAAAAAGAGACCCAGTACTTC. It encodes CASSPTGLAEKETQYF.

This chain joins TRBV4-1 and TRBJ2-3, with TRBD1 identical over 7 bases. Germline CDR1 MGHRA, CDR2 YSYEKL. The CDR3 runs 16 residues. V lost 3 bases to trimming and J lost 0 bases; unmatched junction nucleotides: 6. CDR3 sequence (DNA): TGCGCCAGCAGCCATCCCCGGGACAGAAGCACAGATACGCAGTATTTT. Translating gives CASSHPRDRSTDTQYF.